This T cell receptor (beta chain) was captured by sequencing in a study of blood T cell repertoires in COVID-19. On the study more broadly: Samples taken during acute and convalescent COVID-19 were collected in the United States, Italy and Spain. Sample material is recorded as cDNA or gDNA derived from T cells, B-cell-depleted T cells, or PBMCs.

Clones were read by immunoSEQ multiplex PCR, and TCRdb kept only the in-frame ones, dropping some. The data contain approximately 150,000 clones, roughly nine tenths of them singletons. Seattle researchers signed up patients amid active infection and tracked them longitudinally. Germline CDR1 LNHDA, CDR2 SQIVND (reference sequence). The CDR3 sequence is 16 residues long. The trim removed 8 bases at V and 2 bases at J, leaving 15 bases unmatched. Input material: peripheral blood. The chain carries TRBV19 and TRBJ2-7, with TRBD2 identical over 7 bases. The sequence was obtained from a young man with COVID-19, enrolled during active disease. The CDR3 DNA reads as TGTGCCAGTGGGTCTCAGCGGCGGGGAGGGACCTACGAGCAGTACTTC. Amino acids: CASGSQRRGGTYEQYF. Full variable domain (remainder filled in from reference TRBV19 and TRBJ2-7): DGGITQSPKYLFRKEGQNVTLSCEQNLNHDAMYWYRQDPGQGLRLIYYSQIVNDFQKGDIAEGYSVSREKKESFPLTVTSAQKNPTAFYLCASGSQRRGGTYEQYFGPGTRLTVT.